These T cell receptor beta chains were read from a single sample in a study of shared clonotypes between healthy human individuals. Sequencing was performed with immunoSEQ multiplex PCR; in TCRdb, only in-frame clones are kept and a portion is missing. The sample shows 2 million to 2.5 million clones, 85% to 95% of them seen only once. What was sequenced was naive CD4+ T cells from PBMCs. The receptors here all came from a man aged 18 to 29 in good health. Some clones in this sample may be carry-over from other donors' samples. The CDR3 runs from the conserved cysteine through the conserved F or W. The order of the fields is D gene, J gene, clone size, V gene, CDR3 DNA, CDR3 protein. D genes are given only for firm matches. Where a row states a size, it is once, few, many or the class of an expanded clone; other rows omit it.

d_gene: TRBD2
j_gene: TRBJ2-3
abundance: -
v_gene: TRBV5-5
CDR3nt: TGTGCCAGCAGCGGACTAGCGGGAGGCCCCAGCACAGATACGCAGTATTTT
CDR3aa: CASSGLAGGPSTDTQYF

d_gene: TRBD1
j_gene: TRBJ2-5
abundance: -
v_gene: TRBV9
CDR3nt: TGTGCCAGCAGCGTCTCCGGGACAGGGGGTGTTGAGACCCAGTACTTC
CDR3aa: CASSVSGTGGVETQYF

d_gene: -
j_gene: TRBJ1-5
abundance: -
v_gene: TRBV7-2
CDR3nt: TGTGCCAGCAGCTTAGAAGGTACCGGCCATCAGCCCCAGCATTTT
CDR3aa: CASSLEGTGHQPQHF

d_gene: TRBD2
j_gene: TRBJ2-3
abundance: -
v_gene: TRBV5-4
CDR3nt: TGTGCCAGCAGCTCTATGAAGACTACTAGCGGGTTGACAGATACGCAGTATTTT
CDR3aa: CASSSMKTTSGLTDTQYF

d_gene: -
j_gene: TRBJ1-5
abundance: -
v_gene: TRBV5-1
CDR3nt: TGCGCCAGCAGCTTGGTCTGGGGGGATCAGCCCCAGCATTTT
CDR3aa: CASSLVWGDQPQHF

d_gene: -
j_gene: TRBJ2-1
abundance: -
v_gene: TRBV19
CDR3nt: TGTGCCAGTAGTTTTACCTCCGGGAGATCTAATGAGCAGTTCTTC
CDR3aa: CASSFTSGRSNEQFF

d_gene: TRBD1
j_gene: TRBJ1-1
abundance: few
v_gene: TRBV7-3
CDR3nt: TGTGCCAGCAGCTTAAGGACAGGCTACACTGAAGCTTTCTTT
CDR3aa: CASSLRTGYTEAFF

d_gene: -
j_gene: TRBJ2-2
abundance: -
v_gene: TRBV2
CDR3nt: TGTGCCGGCGGAACAGGGATAGGCGGCACCGGGGAGCTGTTTTTT
CDR3aa: CAGGTGIGGTGELFF

d_gene: -
j_gene: TRBJ1-3
abundance: once
v_gene: TRBV5-6
CDR3nt: TGTGCCAGCAGCTTAGGCAGGTCCTCCGACGGAAACACCATATATTTT
CDR3aa: CASSLGRSSDGNTIYF

d_gene: -
j_gene: TRBJ2-2
abundance: -
v_gene: TRBV7-3
CDR3nt: TGTGCCAGCAGCCCAAGGACTAAGAACACCGGGGAGCTGTTTTTT
CDR3aa: CASSPRTKNTGELFF

d_gene: -
j_gene: TRBJ1-3
abundance: -
v_gene: TRBV30
CDR3nt: TGTGCCTGGAGTGTCAACCCTCGCACCATATATTTT
CDR3aa: CAWSVNPRTIYF

d_gene: TRBD2
j_gene: TRBJ2-1
abundance: -
v_gene: TRBV5-1
CDR3nt: TGCGCCAGCAGCTTGGTGGTAGCGGGCGGTAATGAGCAGTTCTTC
CDR3aa: CASSLVVAGGNEQFF

d_gene: -
j_gene: TRBJ1-2
abundance: -
v_gene: TRBV14
CDR3nt: TGTGCCAGCAGCCAAGCGTACAGAGCTAACTATGGCTACACCTTC
CDR3aa: CASSQAYRANYGYTF

d_gene: -
j_gene: TRBJ1-4
abundance: -
v_gene: TRBV6-1
CDR3nt: TGTGCCAGCAGTGCTTTAAGGGGAGGGTCTGAAAAACTGTTTTTT
CDR3aa: CASSALRGGSEKLFF

d_gene: TRBD1
j_gene: TRBJ1-2
abundance: -
v_gene: TRBV19
CDR3nt: TGTGCCAGTTCTAGGGACAGGGATGGGCTCTATGGCTACACCTTC
CDR3aa: CASSRDRDGLYGYTF

d_gene: TRBD1
j_gene: TRBJ1-2
abundance: -
v_gene: TRBV4-1
CDR3nt: TGCGCCAGCAGCCAAGACTTGACCTCGGGACAGAGCTATGGCTACACCTTC
CDR3aa: CASSQDLTSGQSYGYTF

d_gene: TRBD2
j_gene: TRBJ2-1
abundance: few
v_gene: TRBV29-1
CDR3nt: TGCAGCGTTGTGACGAGTCTAGCGGAGCACTACAATGAGCAGTTCTTC
CDR3aa: CSVVTSLAEHYNEQFF

d_gene: -
j_gene: TRBJ1-1
abundance: -
v_gene: TRBV11-2
CDR3nt: TGTGCCAGCAGACGATACCGTATCCCCAACACTGAAGCTTTCTTT
CDR3aa: CASRRYRIPNTEAFF

d_gene: -
j_gene: TRBJ1-4
abundance: -
v_gene: TRBV2
CDR3nt: TGTGCCAGCAGTCTGGATGGAGGAACTAATGAAAAACTGTTTTTT
CDR3aa: CASSLDGGTNEKLFF

d_gene: -
j_gene: TRBJ2-6
abundance: -
v_gene: TRBV5-4
CDR3nt: TGTGCCAGCAGCCGCGGGACAGTTCAACACTCTGGGGCCAACGTCCTGACTTTC
CDR3aa: CASSRGTVQHSGANVLTF

d_gene: TRBD2
j_gene: TRBJ2-7
abundance: -
v_gene: TRBV11-3
CDR3nt: TGTGCCAGCAGCTTCTGTGTCCACCTCACTAGCGGGAGGTTGTACGAGCAGTACTTC
CDR3aa: CASSFCVHLTSGRLYEQYF

d_gene: -
j_gene: TRBJ2-3
abundance: -
v_gene: TRBV7-9
CDR3nt: TGTGCCAGCAGCCCTATTACGGGGGACGTAGATACGCAGTATTTT
CDR3aa: CASSPITGDVDTQYF

d_gene: TRBD2
j_gene: TRBJ2-3
abundance: once
v_gene: TRBV28
CDR3nt: TGTGCCAGCAGTACTCAACTAGCGGATGACACAGATACGCAGTATTTT
CDR3aa: CASSTQLADDTDTQYF

d_gene: TRBD2
j_gene: TRBJ2-1
abundance: once
v_gene: TRBV5-1
CDR3nt: TGCGCCAGCAGCTTCTTGGCTAGCGGGAACAATGAGCAGTTCTTC
CDR3aa: CASSFLASGNNEQFF

d_gene: TRBD1
j_gene: TRBJ2-7
abundance: -
v_gene: TRBV4-1
CDR3nt: TGCGCCAGCAGCCAGCGGGGACAGGGGGCGGAGTACGAGCAGTACTTC
CDR3aa: CASSQRGQGAEYEQYF

d_gene: -
j_gene: TRBJ2-5
abundance: -
v_gene: TRBV18
CDR3nt: TGTGCCAGCTCACCACGTCGTGACGCCGTCCAAGAGACCCAGTACTTC
CDR3aa: CASSPRRDAVQETQYF

d_gene: -
j_gene: TRBJ2-3
abundance: -
v_gene: TRBV18
CDR3nt: TGTGCCAGCTCCGAAAATACTGTAGGAACAGATACGCAGTATTTT
CDR3aa: CASSENTVGTDTQYF

d_gene: -
j_gene: TRBJ1-1
abundance: -
v_gene: TRBV6-5
CDR3nt: TGTGCCAGCAGTTTACTTCAGAACACTGAAGCTTTCTTT
CDR3aa: CASSLLQNTEAFF